This TCR beta chain stems from a study of T-cell memory formation after mild COVID-19. Study context: Among the donors, TCR clusters were largely specific to each donor. General study points: Nothing confirmed that second-wave clones peaking on day 37 were specific for SARS-CoV-2. Mostly located in CM and EM were contracting CD4+ clones, with contracting CD8+ clones located in EMRA.

With 1 base removed from V and 5 bases from J, the gap between germline ends came to 16 bases. The CDR3 has 16 amino acids. Germline-derived CDR1 and CDR2 are SGHRS and YFSETQ. As concerns this clonotype: Its specificity is not known.

UMIs and sample barcodes were carried by the TCR alpha and TCR beta cDNA libraries that 5'RACE produced using constant-segment primers. One entry per CDR3 protein, called by TCRdb with MiXCR from the 5' RACE reads. This sample has just under 550,000 distinct CDR3 sequences; around 20% occur once, and the top ten carry roughly an eighth. V gene TRBV5-1 combines with J gene TRBJ2-1, with D perhaps TRBD2 (6 bases). Sequencing was carried out using PBMCs or a T cell subset sorted from them (not recorded which). The clonotype comes from an adult woman who had mild COVID-19 (a few samples of this study predate the infection). Cell type and time point are not known. DNA for the CDR3: TGCGCCAGCAGCTTGAGACCCATGGAGGGGAACAATGAGCAGTTCTTC. This codes for CASSLRPMEGNNEQFF.